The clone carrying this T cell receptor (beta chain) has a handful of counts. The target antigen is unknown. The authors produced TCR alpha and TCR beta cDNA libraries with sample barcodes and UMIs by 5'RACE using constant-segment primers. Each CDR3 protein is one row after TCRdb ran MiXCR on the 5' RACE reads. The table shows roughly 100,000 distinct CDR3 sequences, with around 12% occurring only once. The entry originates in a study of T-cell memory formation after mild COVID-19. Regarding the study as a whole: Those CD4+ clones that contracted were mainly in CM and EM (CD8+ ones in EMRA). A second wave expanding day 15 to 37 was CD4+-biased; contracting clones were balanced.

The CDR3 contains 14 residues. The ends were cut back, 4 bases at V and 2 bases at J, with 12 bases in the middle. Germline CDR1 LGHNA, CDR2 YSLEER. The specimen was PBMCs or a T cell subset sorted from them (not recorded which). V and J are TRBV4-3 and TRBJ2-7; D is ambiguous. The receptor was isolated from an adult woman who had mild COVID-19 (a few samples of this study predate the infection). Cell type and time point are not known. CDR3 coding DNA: TGCGCCAGCAGCCCCCATGACTCGCCCTACGAGCAGTACTTC. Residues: CASSPHDSPYEQYF.